Detailed here is one TCR beta chain. The sample belongs to a study of blood T cell repertoires in COVID-19. Study-level background: Acute and convalescent COVID-19 specimens originated in the United States, Italy and Spain. From T cells, B-cell-depleted T cells, or PBMCs came the material, which was cDNA or gDNA.

Authors' analysis steps: Nucleated cell number was recorded as an estimate derived from reference gene primer amplification. Repertoires were generated with immunoSEQ multiplex PCR, while TCRdb's copy carries only in-frame clones and drops some. V, J and clone size are those of that table, while D and trimming were read from the DNA. The repertoire has 200,000 to 250,000 clones, around 87% of them found once; the top ten carry around 2.9%. V was clipped by 3 bases and J by 5 bases; unmatched bases: 6. CDR3 length: 15 amino acids. Germline assignment: CDR1 WNHNN and CDR2 SYGVQD (reference sequence). The V and J genes are TRBV10-1 and TRBJ2-3; 9 nucleotides agree with TRBD1. Sequencing input: peripheral blood. The receptor was isolated from a woman under 40 who had recovered from COVID-19. CDR3: CASSDGTGKGDTQYF. CDR3 in DNA: TGCGCCAGCAGTGATGGGACAGGGAAGGGAGATACGCAGTATTTT.